This T cell receptor (beta chain) was found in a study of shared clonotypes between healthy human individuals. Study results and limitations: Generation probabilities of non-shared clonotypes were lower (relative to those shared by all four donors).

Roughly 33,000 T cell genomes, or around 180 ng DNA, went into the sorted-subset replicate PCRs. Assay used: immunoSEQ multiplex PCR; TCRdb lists only in-frame clones, some missing. The sample gives around 690,000 clones, roughly 88% of which show up once; 34% is in the top ten. Concerning this clone itself: What it binds is not known.

Healthy HIV-negative adults with no recent acute infections or vaccinations were recruited as donors. To make CD8 memory, CD45RO+ cells were put together with CCR7-negative CD45RA+ TemRA cells. The sequencing sample was made of memory CD8+ T cells from PBMCs. Subset in this sample: CD45RO+ cells pooled with CCR7-negative TemRA cells. The TCR was taken from a man between 18 and 29 years old in good health. Some clones in this sample may be carry-over from other donors' samples.

This CDR3 is CASSFLFDTEAFF. The CDR3 nucleotides are TGTGCCAGCAGTTTCCTATTTGACACTGAAGCTTTCTTT. The chain is built from TRBV28 and TRBJ1-1; no clear D gene. V was pared by 3 bases and J by 3 bases, with 8 bases between. CDR3 size: 13 residues. Germline values: CDR1 MDHEN, CDR2 SYDVKM.